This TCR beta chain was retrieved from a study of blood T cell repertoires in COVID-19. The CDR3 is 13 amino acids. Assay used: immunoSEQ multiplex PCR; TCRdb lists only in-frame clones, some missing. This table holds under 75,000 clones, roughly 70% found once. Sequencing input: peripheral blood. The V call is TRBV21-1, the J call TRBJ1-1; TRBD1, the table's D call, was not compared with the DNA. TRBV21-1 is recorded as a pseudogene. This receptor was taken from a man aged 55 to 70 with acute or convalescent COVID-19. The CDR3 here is CASETGKVTEAFF. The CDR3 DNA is TGTGCCAGCGAGACAGGGAAAGTCACTGAAGCTTTCTTT.